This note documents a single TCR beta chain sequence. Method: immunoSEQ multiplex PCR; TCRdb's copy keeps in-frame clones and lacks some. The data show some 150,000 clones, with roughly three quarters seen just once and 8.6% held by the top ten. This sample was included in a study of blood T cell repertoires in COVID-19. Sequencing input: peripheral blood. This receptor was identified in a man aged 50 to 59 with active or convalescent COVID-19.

CDR3 loop: CASSLETRNTEAFF. Here the CDR3 DNA reads TGTGCCAGCAGCTTGGAGACAAGGAACACTGAAGCTTTCTTT. The chain carries TRBV5-4 and TRBJ1-1; D ambiguous. The CDR3 has 14 amino acids. Germline lookup yields CDR1 SGHNT and CDR2 YYREEE (reference sequence). Deletions cut 0 bases from V and 1 base from J, with 7 bases between.